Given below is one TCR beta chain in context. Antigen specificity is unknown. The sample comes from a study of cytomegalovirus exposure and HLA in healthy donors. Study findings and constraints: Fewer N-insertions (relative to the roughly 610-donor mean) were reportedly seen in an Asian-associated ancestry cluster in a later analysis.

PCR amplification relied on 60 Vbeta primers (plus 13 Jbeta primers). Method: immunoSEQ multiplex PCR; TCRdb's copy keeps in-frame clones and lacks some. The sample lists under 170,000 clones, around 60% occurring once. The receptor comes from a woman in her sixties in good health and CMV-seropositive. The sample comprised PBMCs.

The CDR3 nucleotides read TGTGCCAGCAGCCCTCGGGGGAATCAAGAGACCCAGTACTTC. As protein: CASSPRGNQETQYF. The chain carries TRBV9 and TRBJ2-5, with D tentatively TRBD2 (6 bases). Between the trimmed V and J ends, which lost 4 bases and 2 bases, there was a span of 12 bases. This CDR3 region has 14 residues. In germline, CDR1 is SGDLS, CDR2 YYNGEE.